This note documents a single T cell receptor beta chain sequence. The data were obtained in a study of response to subunit inactivated influenza vaccine. The CDR3 is 16 amino acids. Unmatched junction bases numbered 6, after V lost 2 bases and J lost 4 bases. Germline V gene data show CDR1 as KGHSH and CDR2 as LQKENI. In TCRdb, the RT-PCR reads were re-called with MiXCR into one record per CDR3 protein. The sample has approximately 480,000 distinct CDR3 sequences, roughly 11% seen once. The chain recombines TRBV18 with TRBJ2-1; 9 bases match TRBD2. This TCR was sampled from a man between 45 and 60 years old who received an inactivated influenza vaccine. Sample: PBMCs from blood, taken 40 to 50 days after vaccination. CDR3 DNA sequence: TGTGCCAGCTCACCAGGGCGAGCGGGAGGTTACAATGAGCAGTTCTTC. Its translation: CASSPGRAGGYNEQFF.